The 16 T cell receptor beta chains reported below all come from one sample, sequenced in a study of response to subunit inactivated influenza vaccine. TCRdb itself ran the RT-PCR reads through MiXCR, one entry per CDR3 protein. In the table there are hundreds of thousands of distinct CDR3 sequences, around 8% of which are singletons. Sequencing used PBMCs from blood, obtained less than 25 months after vaccination. All receptors come from a man aged 50 to 69 who received an inactivated influenza vaccine.

The chain carries TRBV5-6 and TRBJ1-1; 8 nucleotides agree with TRBD1. The CDR3 extends over 16 amino acids. The germline V gene encodes CDR1 SGHDT and CDR2 YYEEEE. Trimming took 0 bases from V and 4 from J; bases not matched to a gene: 8. The CDR3 region is CASSLVTGAPSTEAFF. CDR3 in DNA: TGTGCCAGCAGCTTGGTGACAGGGGCTCCGAGCACTGAAGCTTTCTTT. The complete variable domain, with remaining parts taken from reference TRBV5-6 and TRBJ1-1, reads DAGVTQSPTHLIKTRGQQVTLRCSPKSGHDTVSWYQQALGQGPQFIFQYYEEEERQRGNFPDRFSGHQFPNYSSELNVNALLLGDSALYLCASSLVTGAPSTEAFFGQGTRLTVV.

V is TRBV11-2 and J is TRBJ2-2, with 8 positions matching TRBD2. Germline CDR1 reads SGHAT; CDR2 reads FQNNGV. Losses at the gene ends were 2 bases for V and 5 bases for J; bases not matched to a gene: 4. CDR3 length: 15 residues. In DNA form, the CDR3 reads TGTGCCAGCAGCTTAAGCGGGAGAAGTACCGGGGAGCTGTTTTTT. It yields the protein CASSLSGRSTGELFF.

This clonotype was seen at least ten times. This chain links TRBV5-1 with TRBJ2-3; D is ambiguous. V was shortened by 0 bases and J by 5 bases, with 10 bases between the two germline ends. Germline assignment: CDR1 SGHRS and CDR2 YFSETQ. There are 14 residues in the CDR3. CDR3 protein: CASSLGSPKDTQYF. CDR3 DNA sequence: TGCGCCAGCAGCTTGGGGAGTCCAAAAGATACGCAGTATTTT.

This clonotype was counted ten times or more. The rearrangement links TRBV4-2 to TRBJ2-3, with D unclear. CDR3 length equals 15 residues. Germline V gene sequence: CDR1 LGHNA, CDR2 YNFKEQ. Trimming took off 0 bases at V and 0 bases at J, with 7 bases between the two ends. The CDR3 nucleotides are TGTGCCAGCAGCCAAGAGTGGCGGAGCACAGATACGCAGTATTTT. Translating gives CASSQEWRSTDTQYF.

This clonotype has at least ten counts. V and J are TRBV6-1 and TRBJ2-3, with D possibly being TRBD2 (5 bases). Germline values: CDR1 MNHNS, CDR2 SASEGT. The CDR3 runs 15 residues. V lost 4 bases and J 4 bases, leaving 15 bases between the germline ends. The CDR3 region is CASSARWELPDTQYF. The CDR3 nucleotides read TGTGCCAGCAGTGCAAGATGGGAGCTCCCAGATACGCAGTATTTT.

This clonotype was counted many times. The chain links TRBV12-3 or TRBV12-4 to TRBJ1-2; TRBD1 agrees at 12 bases. The CDR3 loop spans 14 amino acids. V was clipped by 5 bases and J by 7 bases; unmatched bases: 5. DNA for the CDR3: TGTGCCAGCAGTCATCGGGACAGGGGGCTTGGCTACACCTTC. This encodes CASSHRDRGLGYTF.

This clonotype has ten or more counts. The chain employs TRBV6-4 and TRBJ2-2; D perhaps matches TRBD2 (7 bases). This CDR3 is built from 15 residues. The V gene's germline CDR1 is MRHNA and CDR2 SNTAGT. V was pared by 6 bases and J by 5 bases, with 16 bases between. The CDR3 loop reads CASSRTGGETGELFF. CDR3 DNA: TGTGCCAGCAGCCGTACGGGGGGCGAGACCGGGGAGCTGTTTTTT.

V and J are TRBV4-3 and TRBJ2-1; 7 bases agree with TRBD2. Germline V CDR1 and CDR2: LGHNA, YSLEER. The CDR3 is 17 residues long. V trimming: 0 bases; J trimming: 5 bases; junction bases outside the gene matches: 10. Here the CDR3 DNA reads TGCGCCAGCAGCCAAGATGTCCAGCGGGAAGTTCACAATGAGCAGTTCTTC. This encodes CASSQDVQREVHNEQFF.

This clonotype has a handful of counts. J is TRBJ2-1 and V is TRBV5-5; no definite D call. CDR3 length: 13 amino acids. From germline, CDR1 is SGHKS and CDR2 YYEKEE (reference sequence). Trimming cost V 6 bases and J 7 bases, with 14 bases left between them. For the CDR3, the DNA is TGTGCCAGCACCCTCTGGGTCAGTAATGAGCAGTTCTTC. Translating gives CASTLWVSNEQFF.

This clonotype was seen more than once but under ten times. The rearrangement uses TRBV7-2 and TRBJ2-5, with no clear D. The CDR3 runs 13 residues. Deletions cut 7 bases from V and 5 bases from J, with 14 bases between. Germline V gene lookup returns CDR1 SGHTA and CDR2 FQGNSA. This CDR3 is CASTSALGETQYF. CDR3 bases: TGTGCCAGCACCTCAGCGCTGGGGGAGACCCAGTACTTC.

This clonotype was counted between two and nine times. This chain uses TRBV6-5 with TRBJ2-1; D uncertain. This CDR3 comprises 17 residues. The V gene lost 2 bases and the J gene lost 0 bases, with 14 bases spanning the gap. Germline CDR1 is MNHEY and CDR2 is SVGAGI. Here the CDR3 reads CASSYLQVESSYNEQFF. CDR3 nucleotides: TGTGCCAGCAGTTACCTCCAGGTGGAGAGCTCCTACAATGAGCAGTTCTTC.

This clonotype came up a few times. This chain connects TRBV10-3 to TRBJ2-3; D perhaps matches TRBD2 (7 bases). Trimming shortened V by 4 bases and J by 2 bases, and 28 bases separated the two germline ends. Germline V lookup: CDR1 ENHRY, CDR2 SYGVKD. This CDR3 has 20 amino acids. The CDR3 bases are TGTGCCATCAGTGCAATTAGGGGGGGAGGTAGAGCGGTAACCACAGATACGCAGTATTTT. Protein: CAISAIRGGGRAVTTDTQYF.

This clonotype appeared many times. The V gene is TRBV5-1, the J gene TRBJ2-7; D is unclear. V shed 4 bases and J shed 2 bases, with 10 bases lying between them. The germline V gene has CDR1 SGHRS and CDR2 YFSETQ. The CDR3 is made up of 13 amino acids. CDR3: CASSPDRAYEQYF. Written as DNA, the CDR3 is TGCGCCAGCAGCCCCGATAGGGCCTACGAGCAGTACTTC.

This clonotype was picked up many times. The chain uses TRBV10-2 and TRBJ2-7; TRBD2 matches at 7 bases. Germline V gene data show CDR1 as WSHSY and CDR2 as SAAADI. This CDR3 comprises 16 residues. The V and J ends lost 3 bases and 3 bases, in that order; junction bases with no gene match: 11. The CDR3 protein is CASSDRGVPSLYEQYF. CDR3 nucleotide sequence: TGCGCCAGCAGTGATCGGGGGGTCCCATCCCTCTACGAGCAGTACTTC.

This clonotype was picked up a small number of times. The CDR3 DNA is TGCAGTGCCCCCCAAGGGGGACTAGCGGGGGGCCAAGAGACCCAGTACTTC. Translation: CSAPQGGLAGGQETQYF. The rearrangement uses TRBV20-1 and TRBJ2-5, with TRBD2 identical over 15 bases. The CDR3 spans 17 residues. Germline V CDR1 and CDR2: DFQATT, SNEGSKA (reference sequence). Trimming removed 6 bases from V and 1 base from J; junction bases left unmatched: 9.

The CDR3 DNA reads as TGCGCCAGCAGCCCTCAGTGGGGTCGGAACACCGGGGAGCTGTTTTTT. Encoded protein: CASSPQWGRNTGELFF. V usage is TRBV4-3 and J usage is TRBJ2-2, with D unclear. The CDR3 has 16 amino acids. V lost 4 bases to trimming and J lost 1 base, with 13 bases between them. CDR1 and CDR2 (germline): LGHNA, YSLEER.